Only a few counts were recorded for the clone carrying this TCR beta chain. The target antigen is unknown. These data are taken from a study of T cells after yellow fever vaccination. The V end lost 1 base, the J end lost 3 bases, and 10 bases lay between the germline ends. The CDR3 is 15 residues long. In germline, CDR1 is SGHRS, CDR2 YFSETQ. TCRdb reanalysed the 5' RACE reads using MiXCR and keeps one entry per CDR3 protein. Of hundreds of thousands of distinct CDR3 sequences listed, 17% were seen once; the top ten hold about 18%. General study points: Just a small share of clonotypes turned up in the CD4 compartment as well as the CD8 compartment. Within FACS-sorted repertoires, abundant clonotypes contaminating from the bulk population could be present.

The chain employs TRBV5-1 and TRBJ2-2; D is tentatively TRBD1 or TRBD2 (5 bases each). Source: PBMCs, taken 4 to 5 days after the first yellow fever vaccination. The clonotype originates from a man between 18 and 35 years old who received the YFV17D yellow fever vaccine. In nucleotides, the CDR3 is TGCGCCAGCAGCTTGTCAGAGGGGTACACCGGGGAGCTGTTTTTT. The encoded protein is CASSLSEGYTGELFF.